This entry concerns a single T cell receptor (beta chain). Its cognate antigen is unknown. The method was immunoSEQ multiplex PCR; TCRdb's version includes in-frame clones alone and lacks a portion of them. The sample holds approximately 70,000 clones; nearly 75% are singletons and the top ten take about 2.3%. V lost 6 bases and J 7 bases, leaving 16 bases between the germline ends. The CDR3 length is 14 residues. Germline CDR1 KGHSH, CDR2 LQKENI. Culturing for about 10 days preceded CD4+ T cell isolation. Participants got two doses of BNT162b2 or mRNA-1273 vaccine. According to the study, vaccine recipients showed no prior SARS-CoV-2 infection and negative nucleocapsid antibodies. These data come from a study of vaccination effects on CD4 cells after COVID-19. Study summary: Post-vaccine specimens arrived a median 72 days past the second dose. Study-wide results and limits: Within healthy vaccinees, only 1 of 255 vaccine-induced clones displayed cross-reactivity with common cold coronaviruses.

Sequences were derived from CD4+ T cells from PBMCs cultured without peptide, sampled after COVID-19 vaccination. The gene calls are TRBV18 and TRBJ2-1; unclear D gene. The TCR comes from a human donor who received a COVID-19 vaccine. The CDR3 DNA follows: TGTGCCAGCTCCCAGGTCCGGATGGAGAATGAGCAGTTCTTC. This translates into CASSQVRMENEQFF.